The clone carrying this T cell receptor (beta chain) was detected a few times. Its antigen is undetermined. These data originate in a study of CD8 T cells in Susac syndrome. Study findings and constraints: Susac-specific public clones were found in total CD8+ and CD8+ TEMRA repertoires, numbering some 15 and five, respectively.

RNA, at about 0.45 to 1 ug, was reverse transcribed with random hexamers. TCRdb analysed the immunoSEQ multiplex PCR reads with MiXCR anew, one entry per CDR3 protein. The sample has more than 100,000 distinct CDR3 sequences, around 94% seen once. The CDR3 consists of 12 residues. The germline CDR1 and CDR2 sequences are SGHTA and FQGTGA. The V gene lost 1 base and the J gene lost 6 bases, with 5 bases spanning the gap. Sequences were obtained from CD8+ T cells from PBMCs. The sequence was obtained from a human donor with Susac syndrome. V gene TRBV7-3 combines with J gene TRBJ2-3; D not certain. DNA for the CDR3: TGTGCCAGCAGCTTAATAGGGGATACGCAGTATTTT. It encodes CASSLIGDTQYF. Together with reference TRBV7-3 and TRBJ2-3, the CDR3 gives the full variable domain: GAGVSQTPSNKVTEKGKYVELRCDPISGHTALYWYRQSLGQGPEFLIYFQGTGAADDSGLPNDRFFAVRPEGSVSTLKIQRTERGDSAVYLCASSLIGDTQYFGPGTRLTVL.